This T cell receptor beta chain was retrieved from a study of radiation and T cells in renal cell carcinoma. Produced via immunoSEQ multiplex PCR; TCRdb's table is partial and in-frame only. The sample carries about 140,000 clones, less than 85% recorded once. Germline CDR1 and CDR2: SEHNR and FQNEAQ (reference sequence). The CDR3 totals 12 residues. Trimming left V 5 bases short and J 8 bases short, with 12 bases between. Time point: baseline pretreatment blood. Treatment here: 15 Gy SBRT to primary tumor, nephrectomy 4 weeks later. The specimen comprised blood, sampled from a patient whose treatment included radiotherapy and nephrectomy. The receptor was derived from a woman between 45 and 65 years old with renal cell carcinoma. The V call is TRBV7-9, the J call TRBJ1-1; the D gene is possibly TRBD1 (6 bases). This CDR3 is CASSAQGMEAFF. CDR3 nucleotide sequence: TGTGCCAGCAGCGCGCAGGGGATGGAAGCTTTCTTT. Looking up the rest from reference TRBV7-9 and TRBJ1-1 gives the full variable domain: DTGVSQNPRHKITKRGQNVTFRCDPISEHNRLYWYRQTLGQGPEFLTYFQNEAQLEKSRLLSDRFSAERPKGSFSTLEIQRTEQGDSAMYLCASSAQGMEAFFGQGTRLTVV.